The sequence of this TCR beta chain was determined in a study of blood T cell repertoires in COVID-19. The authors' processing: How many nucleated cells were present was estimated from reference gene primer amplification. Assay: immunoSEQ multiplex PCR; the TCRdb copy retains only in-frame clones and omits some. The V and J calls and clone size were taken over from that table, and D and trimming were inferred from the DNA. The table records 250,000 or so clones, just under 90% of them present only once. Material: PBMCs or T cells enriched from blood (not recorded which). The sequence was obtained from a woman aged 25 to 39 with acute COVID-19.

DNA of the CDR3: TGTGCCAGCAGCTTAGCAGGGACAGGGATGACCGAGCAGTACTTC. Translating gives CASSLAGTGMTEQYF. The chain combines TRBV7-2 with TRBJ2-7, with 9 bases that match TRBD1. Germline V gene data show CDR1 as SGHTA and CDR2 as FQGNSA. J was trimmed by 6 bases and V by 0 bases; bases with no gene match: 6. The CDR3 loop spans 15 amino acids.